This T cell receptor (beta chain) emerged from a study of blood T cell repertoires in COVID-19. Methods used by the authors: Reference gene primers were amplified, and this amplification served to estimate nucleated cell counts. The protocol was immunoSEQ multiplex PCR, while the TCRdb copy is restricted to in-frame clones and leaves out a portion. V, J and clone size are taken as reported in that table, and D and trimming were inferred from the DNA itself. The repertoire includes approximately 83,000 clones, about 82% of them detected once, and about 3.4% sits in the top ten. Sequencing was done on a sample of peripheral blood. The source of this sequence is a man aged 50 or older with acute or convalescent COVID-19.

The CDR3 is CASCLTPPQETQYF. The CDR3 DNA is TGTGCCAGCTGTTTGACTCCGCCCCAGGAGACCCAGTACTTC. This chain connects TRBV6-2 or TRBV6-3 to TRBJ2-5; D gene uncertain. Germline CDR1 reads MNHEY; CDR2 reads SVGEGT. V dropped 8 bases and J dropped 5 bases, with 18 bases sitting between them. The CDR3 spans 14 residues.